What follows are 9 T cell receptor beta chains derived from one specimen sequenced in a study of CD8+ T cells in alopecia areata. cDNA serving as the sequencing template came from extracted, reverse transcribed RNA. The table came from immunoSEQ multiplex PCR; TCRdb's copy has only in-frame clones and leaves some out. The sample lists some 99,000 clones; roughly 47% were seen once. The sample consisted of CD4+ T cells sorted from blood. All receptors come from a human donor with alopecia areata.

The sample holds one count of this clone. The chain joins TRBV7-9 to TRBJ1-1; no firm D call. Germline CDR1 is SEHNR and CDR2 is FQNEAQ (reference sequence). The V end was cut by 5 bases, the J end by 1 base, with 14 bases between. The CDR3 totals 15 residues. CDR3 amino acids: CASSPDFTGNTEAFF. The CDR3 region has the DNA TGTGCCAGCAGCCCCGATTTTACGGGGAACACTGAAGCTTTCTTT.

This clone was seen a few times. The chain links TRBV7-2 to TRBJ1-1; 8 bases are a match to TRBD1. The CDR3 is 14 residues long. Looked up from germline, CDR1 is SGHTA and CDR2 is FQGNSA. The J segment lost 5 bases and the V segment lost 5 bases, leaving 7 bases of the junction unmatched. The CDR3 DNA reads as TGTGCCAGCAGCATCGGACAGGGAGGGACTGAAGCTTTCTTT. This codes for CASSIGQGGTEAFF.

The rearrangement links TRBV29-1 to TRBJ1-2; D may be TRBD1 (5 bases). Germline values: CDR1 SQVTM, CDR2 ANQGSEA. CDR3 length: 12 residues. V was trimmed by 5 bases and J by 6 bases, leaving 13 bases between them. CDR3 DNA: TGCAGCGTTCGGGGGATTGAGGATGGCTACACCTTC. It codes for CSVRGIEDGYTF.

This clone was counted a few times. This rearrangement joins TRBV29-1 to TRBJ2-2, with D hard to call. Germline loops: CDR1 SQVTM, CDR2 ANQGSEA. This CDR3 region has 13 residues. Trimming removed 6 bases at V and 4 bases at J, with 12 bases between. The CDR3 sequence is CSVRNVLTGELFF. The CDR3 DNA reads as TGCAGCGTAAGAAACGTGCTCACCGGGGAGCTGTTTTTT.

The chain links TRBV11-2 to TRBJ2-1; TRBD1 agrees at 8 bases. CDR1 and CDR2 (germline): SGHAT, FQNNGV. Losses at the gene ends were 5 bases for V and 3 bases for J; bases not matched to a gene: 6. The CDR3 extends over 15 amino acids. In DNA, the CDR3 is TGTGCCAGCAGCCTCGACAGGGGCTTCTACAATGAGCAGTTCTTC. Protein: CASSLDRGFYNEQFF.

This clone was seen only a few times. The chain employs TRBV29-1 and TRBJ2-7; 7 nucleotides align to TRBD2. V gave up 1 base and J gave up 7 bases; unmatched junction bases: 16. The germline gives CDR1 SQVTM, CDR2 ANQGSEA. The CDR3 runs to 16 residues. The CDR3 protein is CSVEGKGGGTTGEQYF. The CDR3 DNA is TGCAGCGTTGAAGGAAAGGGCGGGGGAACTACTGGGGAGCAGTACTTC.

The V gene is TRBV18, the J gene TRBJ2-3, with D uncertain. The CDR3 runs 12 residues. The ends were cut back, 2 bases at V and 4 bases at J, with 4 bases in the middle. The germline V gene encodes CDR1 KGHSH and CDR2 LQKENI. The CDR3 DNA is TGTGCCAGCTCACCATTATCAGATACGCAGTATTTT. This encodes CASSPLSDTQYF.

V and J are TRBV7-2 and TRBJ2-7, with 7 bases that match TRBD1. V lost 0 bases, J lost 3 bases, and 14 bases stayed unmatched. The germline CDR1 and CDR2 sequences are SGHTA and FQGNSA. The CDR3 spans 18 residues. CDR3 region: CASSLAKVETGKDYEQYF. The CDR3 nucleotides read TGTGCCAGCAGCTTAGCGAAGGTGGAGACAGGGAAGGACTACGAGCAGTACTTC.

The chain is built from TRBV9 and TRBJ1-1, with D possibly matching TRBD1 (6 bases). V was trimmed by 2 bases and J by 4 bases, leaving 12 bases between them. Germline assignment: CDR1 SGDLS and CDR2 YYNGEE. The CDR3 length is 14 residues. CDR3 sequence: CASSVGGRATEAFF. For the CDR3, the DNA is TGTGCCAGCAGCGTCGGGGGCAGGGCCACTGAAGCTTTCTTT.